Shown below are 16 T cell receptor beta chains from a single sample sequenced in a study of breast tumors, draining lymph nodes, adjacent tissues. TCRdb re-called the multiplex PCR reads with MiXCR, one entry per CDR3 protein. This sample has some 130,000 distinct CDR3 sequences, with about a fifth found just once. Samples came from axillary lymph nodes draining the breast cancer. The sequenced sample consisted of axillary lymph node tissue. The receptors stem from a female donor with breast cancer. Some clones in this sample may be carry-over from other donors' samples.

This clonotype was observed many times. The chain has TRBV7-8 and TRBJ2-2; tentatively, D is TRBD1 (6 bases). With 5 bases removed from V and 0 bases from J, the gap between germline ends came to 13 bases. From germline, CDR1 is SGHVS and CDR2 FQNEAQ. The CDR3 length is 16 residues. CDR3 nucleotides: TGTGCCAGCAGCCCTGGGGCAGGGGCGAACACCGGGGAGCTGTTTTTT. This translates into CASSPGAGANTGELFF. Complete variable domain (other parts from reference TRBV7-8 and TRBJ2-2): GAGVSQSPRYKVAKRGQDVALRCDPISGHVSLFWYQQALGQGPEFLTYFQNEAQLDKSGLPSDRFFAERPEGSVSTLKIQRTQQEDSAVYLCASSPGAGANTGELFFGEGSRLTVL.

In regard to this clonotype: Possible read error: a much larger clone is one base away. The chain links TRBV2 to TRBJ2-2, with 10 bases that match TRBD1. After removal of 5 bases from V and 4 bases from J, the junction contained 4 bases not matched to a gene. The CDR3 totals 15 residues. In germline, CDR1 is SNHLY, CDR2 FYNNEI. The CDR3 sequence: CASSRTGGCTGELFF. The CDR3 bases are TGTGCCAGCAGTCGGACAGGGGGGTGCACCGGGGAGCTGTTTTTT.

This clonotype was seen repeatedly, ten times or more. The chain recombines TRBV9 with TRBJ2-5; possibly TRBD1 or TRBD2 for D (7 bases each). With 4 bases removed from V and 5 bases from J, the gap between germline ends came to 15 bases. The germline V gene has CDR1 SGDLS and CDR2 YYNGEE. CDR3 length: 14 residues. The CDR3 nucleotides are TGTGCCAGCAGCCCAGGGGGGGCCTGGGAGACCCAGTACTTC. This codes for CASSPGGAWETQYF.

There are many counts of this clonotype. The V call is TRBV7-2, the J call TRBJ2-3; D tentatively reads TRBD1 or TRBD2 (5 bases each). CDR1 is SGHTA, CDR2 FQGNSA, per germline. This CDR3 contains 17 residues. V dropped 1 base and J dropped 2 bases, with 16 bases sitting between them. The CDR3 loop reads CASSLGDLKPATDTQYF. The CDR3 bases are TGTGCCAGCAGCTTAGGGGACCTTAAACCAGCCACAGATACGCAGTATTTT.

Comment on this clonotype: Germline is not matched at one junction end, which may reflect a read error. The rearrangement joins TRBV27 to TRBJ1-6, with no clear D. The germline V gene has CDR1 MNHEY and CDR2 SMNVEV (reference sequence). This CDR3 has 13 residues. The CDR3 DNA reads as TGTGCCAGCAGTTCTCACTATAATTCACCCCACCACTTT. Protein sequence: CASSSHYNSPHHF.

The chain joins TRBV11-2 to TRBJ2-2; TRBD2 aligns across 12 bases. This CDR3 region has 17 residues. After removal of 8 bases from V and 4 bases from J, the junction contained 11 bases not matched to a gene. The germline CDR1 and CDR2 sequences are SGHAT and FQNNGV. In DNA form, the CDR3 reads TGTGCCAGCCGTGGGCTAGCGGGAGGGCTGGTCACCGGGGAGCTGTTTTTT. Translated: CASRGLAGGLVTGELFF.

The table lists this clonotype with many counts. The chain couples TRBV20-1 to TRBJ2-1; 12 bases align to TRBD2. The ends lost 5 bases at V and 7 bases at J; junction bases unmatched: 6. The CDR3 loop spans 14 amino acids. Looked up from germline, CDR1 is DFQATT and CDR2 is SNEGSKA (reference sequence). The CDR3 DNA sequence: TGCAGTGCTCTTACCGGGACTAGCGGGAATGAGCAGTTCTTC. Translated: CSALTGTSGNEQFF.

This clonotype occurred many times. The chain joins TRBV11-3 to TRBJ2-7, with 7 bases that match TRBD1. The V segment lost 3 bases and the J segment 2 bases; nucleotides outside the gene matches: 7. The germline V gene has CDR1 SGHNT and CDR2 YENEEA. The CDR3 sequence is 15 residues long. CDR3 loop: CASSFSGTEAYEQYF. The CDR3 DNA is TGTGCCAGCAGCTTTTCCGGGACAGAGGCCTACGAGCAGTACTTC. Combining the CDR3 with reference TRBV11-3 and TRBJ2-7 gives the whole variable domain EAGVVQSPRYKIIEKKQPVAFWCNPISGHNTLYWYLQNLGQGPELLIRYENEEAVDDSQLPKDRFSAERLKGVDSTLKIQPAELGDSAVYLCASSFSGTEAYEQYFGPGTRLTVT.

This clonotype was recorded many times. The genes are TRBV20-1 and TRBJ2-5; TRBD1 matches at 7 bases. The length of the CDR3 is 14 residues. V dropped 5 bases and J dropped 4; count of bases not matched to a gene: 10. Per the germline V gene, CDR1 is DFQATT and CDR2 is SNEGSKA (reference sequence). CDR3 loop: CSAQGQVVSETQYF. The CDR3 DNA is TGCAGTGCTCAAGGACAGGTGGTATCAGAGACCCAGTACTTC.

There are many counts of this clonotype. The CDR3 sequence is CASSPRVVLGGGYTF. The CDR3 DNA reads TGTGCCAGCAGTCCCCGCGTTGTGTTGGGCGGCGGCTACACCTTC. This chain connects TRBV12-3 or TRBV12-4 to TRBJ1-2; D is undetermined. The CDR3 sequence is 15 residues long. V was trimmed by 5 bases and J by 8 bases, leaving 21 bases between them.

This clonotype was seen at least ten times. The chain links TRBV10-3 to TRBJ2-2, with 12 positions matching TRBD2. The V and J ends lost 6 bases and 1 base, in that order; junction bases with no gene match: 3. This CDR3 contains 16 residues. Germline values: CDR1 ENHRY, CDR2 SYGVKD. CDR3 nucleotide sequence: TGTGCCATCAGGGGGACTAGCGGGCAGAACACCGGGGAGCTGTTTTTT. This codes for CAIRGTSGQNTGELFF.

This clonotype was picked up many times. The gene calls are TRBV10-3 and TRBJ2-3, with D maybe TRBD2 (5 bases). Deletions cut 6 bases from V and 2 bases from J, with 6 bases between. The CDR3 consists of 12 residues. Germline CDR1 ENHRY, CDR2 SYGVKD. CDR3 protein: CAISGDTDTQYF. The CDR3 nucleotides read TGTGCCATCAGCGGGGACACAGATACGCAGTATTTT.

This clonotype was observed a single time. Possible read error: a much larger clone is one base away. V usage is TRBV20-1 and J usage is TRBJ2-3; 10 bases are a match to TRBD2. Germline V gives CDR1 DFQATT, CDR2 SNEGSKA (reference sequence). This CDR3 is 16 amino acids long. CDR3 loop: CSARDPGLAKGDTQCF. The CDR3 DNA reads TGCAGTGCTAGAGATCCGGGACTAGCGAAAGGGGATACGCAGTGTTTT.

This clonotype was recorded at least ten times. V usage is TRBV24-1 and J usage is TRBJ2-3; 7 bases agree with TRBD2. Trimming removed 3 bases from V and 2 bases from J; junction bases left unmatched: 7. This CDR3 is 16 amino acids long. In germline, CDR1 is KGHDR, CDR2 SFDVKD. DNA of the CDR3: TGTGCCACCAGTGATCCCTTGGCGGGAGACACAGATACGCAGTATTTT. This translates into CATSDPLAGDTDTQYF.

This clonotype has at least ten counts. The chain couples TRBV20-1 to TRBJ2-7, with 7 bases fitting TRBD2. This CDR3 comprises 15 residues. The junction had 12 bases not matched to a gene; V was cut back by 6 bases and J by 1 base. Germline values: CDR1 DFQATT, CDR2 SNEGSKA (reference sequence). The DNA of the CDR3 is TGCAGTGCAACCTCCCGGACTAGAGGGTCCTACGAGCAGTACTTC. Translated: CSATSRTRGSYEQYF.

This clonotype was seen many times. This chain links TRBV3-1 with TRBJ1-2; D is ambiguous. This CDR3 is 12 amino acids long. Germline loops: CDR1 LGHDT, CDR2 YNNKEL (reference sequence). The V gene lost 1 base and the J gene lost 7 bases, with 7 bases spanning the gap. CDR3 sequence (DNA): TGTGCCAGCAGCCAAGGGGGTCGTGGCTACACCTTC. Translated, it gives CASSQGGRGYTF.